One T cell receptor (beta chain) is described in this entry. Which antigen it targets is not known. Nothing much larger sits one base from this clone, and base qualities are not available. To sequence the TCRbeta CDR3 region, genomic DNA was isolated from the sorted cells. The immunoSEQ Assay was used for sequencing of TCRbeta CDR3 regions. Entries here come from immuneACCESS through TCRdb and include only in-frame sequences with V and J called. Some clones fail to appear in such tables; in the studies checked, an unresolved V gene covers under half of the shortfall, and the cause of the remainder is unknown. The sample profile shows 49,000 or so clones; roughly 89% of them were found once. The ten largest clones add up to 14% to 15% of the sample. Taken from cysteine to phenylalanine, the CDR3 has 12 residues. CDR3 DNA is the only sequence kept; it has 36 bases, read in frame from the first base. V lost 0 bases and J lost 2 bases; the stretch between them is 1 base long. Per the germline V gene (reference sequence), SGHNT is the CDR1 and YYREEE is the CDR2.

The data stem from a study of OX40 agonist ivuxolimab in advanced cancers. About the full investigation: The costimulatory receptor OX40 (CD134) was targeted by ivuxolimab, a fully human IgG2 agonistic monoclonal antibody. Intravenous ivuxolimab was administered to patients every 2 weeks at six dose levels: 0.01, 0.1, 0.3, 1.5, 3 and 10 mg/kg. Of the 50 or so patients in dose escalation, some 20 had hepatocellular carcinoma, around 15 had melanoma, 9 had renal cell carcinoma and 9 had head and neck cancer. In the dose-escalation cohort, 82.7% of patients were male, and the mean age was roughly 60 years, with a range of 23 to 79. Prior anti-PD-1, anti-PD-L1 or anti-CTLA-4 therapy was permitted, and approximately 40% of dose-escalation patients had received checkpoint inhibitors. Partial responses occurred in three dose-escalation patients, of whom one had hepatocellular carcinoma and two had cutaneous melanoma. The purpose of peripheral TCRbeta sequencing was to test whether ivuxolimab changed TCR sequence diversity and led to clonal T-cell expansion. The paper reports the monotherapy dose-escalation portion (N = 52 patients) of the phase I ivuxolimab trial. What the work shows at the level of the full study, not this receptor alone: In partial responders in the 0.1-3.0 mg/kg groups, normalized peripheral clonal expansion was found to be among the lowest, especially among CD8+ T cells. After ivuxolimab, more expanded clones were found on average in CD8+ T cells than in CD4+ T cells. At doses of 0.1 to 3.0 mg/kg, clonal expansion of both CD4+ and CD8+ blood T cells was observed from baseline to week 6. Antigen specificity was not determined for the clonally expanded peripheral T cells. Low levels of normalized T-cell clonal expansion were also seen in some nonresponding patients.

The trial excluded patients who had a history of autoimmune disease or were on systemic immunosuppression. Peripheral blood for TCR sequencing was collected from all dose cohorts at baseline, on cycle 4 day 1, and on cycle 7 day 1. Samples came from an open-label, multicenter, first-in-human phase I dose-escalation trial of ivuxolimab. Adults with locally advanced or metastatic head and neck squamous cell, hepatocellular, melanoma or renal cell carcinoma were enrolled in the trial. Before TCR sequencing, CD4+ T cells and CD8+ T cells from peripheral blood were sorted into separate populations. The receptor was derived from an adult with an advanced solid tumor such as melanoma, head and neck, liver or kidney cancer. The sample consisted of CD4+ or CD8+ T cells sorted from blood, taken in a trial of the OX40 agonist ivuxolimab. Recombination joined TRBV5-4 with TRBJ2-3, with the D gene uncertain. The bases are TGTGCCAGCAGCTTGGACACAGATACGCAGTATTTT. This yields the protein CASSLDTDTQYF. With all but the CDR3 taken from the reference TRBV5-4 and TRBJ2-3 genes, the full variable domain is: ETGVTQSPTHLIKTRGQQVTLRCSSQSGHNTVSWYQQALGQGPQFIFQYYREEENGRGNFPPRFSGLQFPNYSSELNVNALELDDSALYLCASSLDTDTQYFGPGTRLTVL.